This T cell receptor beta chain was sequenced for a study of CD8+ T cells in alopecia areata. Findings of the study overall: It was less clear whether patients shared TCRs than it was in mice, possibly because of HLA. In scalp and blood, many expanded lesional clones persisted during tofacitinib.

Investigators isolated RNA and reverse transcribed it into cDNA to act as the sequencing template. TCRdb's table, derived via immunoSEQ multiplex PCR, lists solely in-frame clones and lacks some. Among under 300,000 clones listed, roughly 60% were seen once. This clone was seen a few times. Its antigen is currently unknown. Treatment of the sample: oral pan-JAK inhibitor, 5-10 mg twice daily. CDR1 is MNHNY, CDR2 SVGAGI, per germline (reference sequence). Trimming left V 6 bases short and J 0 bases short, with 6 bases between. This CDR3 is 13 amino acids long. This chain joins TRBV6-6 and TRBJ2-4; D unclear. The receptor was derived from a human donor with alopecia areata. The specimen comprised CD4+ T cells sorted from blood, sampled at week 52, from a patient treated with tofacitinib. The CDR3 loop reads CASSNIAKNIQYF. The CDR3, as DNA: TGTGCCAGCAGCAATATAGCCAAAAACATTCAGTACTTC.